This T cell receptor beta chain was identified in a study of T cell responses to AZD1222 COVID-19 vaccine. Germline CDR1 MNHEY, CDR2 SMNVEV (reference sequence). The CDR3 length is 15 residues. The germline V and J ends were trimmed by 10 bases and 0 bases, with 18 bases remaining between them. Generated by immunoSEQ multiplex PCR, the TCRdb table keeps only in-frame clones and is missing some. Here the sample spans 150,000 or so clones, around 90% being singletons. The V and J genes are TRBV27 and TRBJ1-1; perhaps TRBD1 as D (6 bases). The specimen was peripheral blood, collected on day 0 of MenACWY control vaccination. The TCR originated in an adult in good health. The CDR3 DNA reads as TGTGCCACAAGACAGGCTGATCTCGTGAACACTGAAGCTTTCTTT. It codes for CATRQADLVNTEAFF.